These T cell receptor beta chains were read from a single sample in a study of blood T cell repertoires in COVID-19. Clones were sequenced by immunoSEQ multiplex PCR, and TCRdb holds only the in-frame ones, with some missing. Counted here are around 300,000 clones, 80% to 90% occurring once; the ten biggest clones make up about 3%. The sample was peripheral blood. These receptors were collected from a woman in her thirties with active or convalescent COVID-19. Each CDR3 is given without its conserved first and last residue. Size is omitted from some rows. Given values are once, few, many or a class for expanded clones.

ASSYLGQGETEAF TRBV5-1 NA
ASRSVHADRVTDTQY TRBV12-2 NA
ASSPPDWGLVEGETQY TRBV4-1 NA
ASSPGPYYEQY TRBV6-2/TRBV6-3 few
ASRSGQATSSTDTQY TRBV5-1 NA
ASSHPGRNTDTQY TRBV5-5 NA
SVLLVASDTQY TRBV29-1 NA
ASSLIKKSLEAF TRBV28 NA
ASSQPGGGRKTQY TRBV3-1/TRBV3-2 NA
ASSKTGNTEAF TRBV6-2/TRBV6-3 NA
ASSPRQGYQPQH TRBV3-1/TRBV3-2 NA
ASSIERTHF TRBV19 NA
ASRVQAQPQH TRBV2 NA
ASSLVPGALSNSPLH TRBV7-2 NA
ATSRRRQGSEQY TRBV15 NA
ASSLMGLAGGKLF TRBV7-2 NA
ASSIRQGWDNEQF TRBV5-4 NA
ASSSYYNEQF TRBV7-2 NA
ASSVEGAEQF TRBV2 NA
ASRLREAEAF TRBV28 NA
ASSPSRRYYT TRBV28 NA
ASSQEGRVGNEQF TRBV4-3 NA
ATVGGRNTEAF TRBV15 NA
ASRQTSGGAHEQF TRBV6-5 few
ASSYVSGADSPLH TRBV6-5 NA
ASSLGTSGTVSQETQY TRBV5-1 few
ASSPRRGTTDTQY TRBV6-2/TRBV6-3 once
ASSTNRGLNTEAF TRBV6-2/TRBV6-3 NA
ASTLSGGASVETQY TRBV7-2 NA
ASSLWDRDDTQY TRBV7-9 NA
ACAGYTEKLF TRBV30 few
ASSLVLRGSTDTQY TRBV11-2 NA
ASSLYNEQY TRBV2 NA
ATLLGGPGANVLT TRBV28 NA
ASSSTSPPTYEQF TRBV6-5 NA
ASSYRPAENTGELF TRBV6-2/TRBV6-3 NA
ASSFTGENTIY TRBV5-6 NA
ASSSGQTQETQY TRBV7-9 NA
ATSDFRDRGSRPQETQY TRBV24-1 NA
AWSVPQGGYT TRBV30 NA
ASRTPRDEQF TRBV6-5 NA
ASRYRGTEAF TRBV6-2/TRBV6-3 NA
ASRPPTGFDYEQY TRBV27 NA
AWSVLGGYT TRBV30 NA
ASSAPGQGEGEQF TRBV3-1/TRBV3-2 NA
ASSPWDRGFGEQY TRBV7-2 NA
ASSNSAGELF TRBV12-3/TRBV12-4 NA
ASSIRFWYYGYT TRBV19 NA
ASSSPSFDRRFH TRBV21-1 few
ASREKLGGALTGELF TRBV4-3 NA
ASCRQGGSPLH TRBV12-3/TRBV12-4 few
ASSLSDPNYGYT TRBV7-2 NA
ASRRTGTANTEAF TRBV11-2 NA
ASSSTSGGAETQY TRBV7-3 NA